This T cell receptor (beta chain) was recovered during a study of T cell responses to AZD1222 COVID-19 vaccine. Study-wide background: Second doses at about 4 or about 12 weeks were pooled.

Measured with immunoSEQ multiplex PCR; TCRdb has only the in-frame clones, and not every one. This sample has roughly 120,000 clones, with roughly 89% found just once. Regarding this clone: Its target is unknown.

This CDR3 is 20 amino acids long. The trim removed 4 bases at V and 0 bases at J, leaving 10 bases unmatched. Germline V gene data show CDR1 as SGHDN and CDR2 as FVKESK. Findings and limits, study-wide: Per reports, nearly half of all spike-specific TCRs target regions that are unmutated in variants. Vaccine-related CD4 TCRs covered spike, predominating at 160-218 and 743-854.

The clonotype comes from an adult in good health. The chain carries TRBV14 and TRBJ2-1, with 15 bases lining up with TRBD2. The input for sequencing was peripheral blood, taken on day 0 of AZD1222 vaccination. Here the CDR3 DNA reads TGTGCCAGCAGCCCCACTCCGGGACTAGCGGGGGGTAGCTCCTACAATGAGCAGTTCTTC. Protein product: CASSPTPGLAGGSSYNEQFF.